One sample yielded the 3 T cell receptor beta chains listed below, sequenced in a study of blood T cell repertoires in COVID-19. TCRdb's table, derived via immunoSEQ multiplex PCR, lists solely in-frame clones and lacks some. The sample has about 56,000 clones; about four fifths are singletons. Source material: peripheral blood. These receptors were obtained from a man in his 60s with COVID-19, enrolled during active disease.

This clone was seen a single time. The chain has TRBV19 and TRBJ1-6; possibly TRBD1 for D (5 bases). CDR3 length equals 14 residues. Trimming stripped 9 bases from V and 8 bases from J, with 17 bases between. Per germline, CDR1 LNHDA and CDR2 SQIVND (reference sequence). The CDR3 protein is CASAGTEAYSPLHF. CDR3 coding DNA: TGTGCCAGCGCCGGGACTGAAGCTTATTCACCCCTCCACTTT.

This sequence joins TRBV2 and TRBJ1-4; 9 bases line up with TRBD1. The CDR3 is 14 amino acids. Trimming took 6 bases from V and 7 from J; bases not matched to a gene: 6. Germline loops: CDR1 SNHLY, CDR2 FYNNEI. This CDR3 is CASRADRGSEKLFF. The CDR3 nucleotides read TGTGCCAGCAGAGCGGACAGGGGAAGTGAAAAACTGTTTTTT.

The rearrangement joins TRBV27 to TRBJ1-4, with 9 bases that match TRBD1. The CDR3 consists of 14 residues. Germline CDR1 MNHEY, CDR2 SMNVEV (reference sequence). V gave up 6 bases and J gave up 7 bases; unmatched junction bases: 6. CDR3: CASRRTGEGEKLFF. The CDR3 coding sequence is TGTGCCAGCAGGCGGACAGGGGAGGGTGAAAAACTGTTTTTT.